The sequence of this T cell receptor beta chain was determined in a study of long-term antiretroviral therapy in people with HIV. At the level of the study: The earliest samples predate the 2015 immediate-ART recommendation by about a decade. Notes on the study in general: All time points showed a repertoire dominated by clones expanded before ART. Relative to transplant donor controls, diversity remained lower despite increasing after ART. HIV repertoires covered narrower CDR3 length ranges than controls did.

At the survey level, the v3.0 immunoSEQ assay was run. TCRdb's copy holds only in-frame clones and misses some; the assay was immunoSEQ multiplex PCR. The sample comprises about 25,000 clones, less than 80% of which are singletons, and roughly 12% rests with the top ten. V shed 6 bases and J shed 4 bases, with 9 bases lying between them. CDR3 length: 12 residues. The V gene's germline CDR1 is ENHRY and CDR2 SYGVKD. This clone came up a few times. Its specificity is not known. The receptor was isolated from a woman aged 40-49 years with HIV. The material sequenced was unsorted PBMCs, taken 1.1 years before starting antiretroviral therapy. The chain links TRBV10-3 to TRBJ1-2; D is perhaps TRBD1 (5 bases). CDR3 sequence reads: CAIRPGLYGYTF. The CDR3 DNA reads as TGTGCCATCAGACCGGGACTCTATGGCTACACCTTC.